This T cell receptor (beta chain) was recovered during a study of human T cells and chemical hapten exposure. Time point denoted: patch test 2, 6 weeks after DPC sensitization. Treatment given: therapeutic diphenylcyclopropenone sensitization with weekly scalp DPC. This clonotype has ten or more counts. TCRdb called the RACE reads again in MiXCR, with one record for every CDR3 protein. The sample consists of fewer than 90,000 distinct CDR3 sequences, 6% to 8.5% of them appearing once. This CDR3 is built from 13 residues. Germline CDR1 MNHNY, CDR2 SVGAGI (reference sequence). V was clipped by 6 bases and J by 1 base, with 9 bases between them.

The clonotype was recovered from a woman aged 25 to 39 with alopecia areata. Some clones in this sample may be carry-over from other donors' samples. V gene TRBV6-6 combines with J gene TRBJ1-2; possibly TRBD1 for D (5 bases). The input for sequencing was whole blood, taken in connection with sensitization to the hapten diphenylcyclopropenone (DPC). CDR3 nucleotides: TGTGCCAGCAGGATAGACAGTAACTATGGCTACACCTTC. This gives the protein CASRIDSNYGYTF.